This is a list of T cell receptor beta chains from one sample in a study of cytomegalovirus exposure and HLA in healthy donors. Only in-frame clones appear in the TCRdb table, and some are missing; sequencing was by immunoSEQ multiplex PCR. The sample shows 100,000 or so clones, about three quarters of them seen only once. The sequenced sample was PBMCs. The receptors stem from a male donor in good health and CMV-seronegative. CDR3s include the opening cysteine and the closing phenylalanine or tryptophan. Fields, in order: D gene, clone size, J gene, V gene, CDR3 protein, CDR3 DNA. The D gene is left open where the match is weak. The size entry is marked missing in some rows and otherwise reads once, few, many or a size class.

TRBD1 - TRBJ1-3 TRBV5-8 CASRRTGEPGNTIYF TGTGCCAGCAGACGGACAGGGGAACCTGGAAACACCATATATTTT
- - TRBJ2-6 TRBV7-3 CASSLKSGSGANVLTF TGTGCCAGCAGCTTAAAGTCAGGGTCCGGGGCCAACGTCCTGACTTTC
TRBD1 - TRBJ1-1 TRBV5-1 CASSWTRTGVSEAFF TGCGCCAGCAGCTGGACCAGGACAGGGGTCTCTGAAGCTTTCTTT
- - TRBJ2-3 TRBV5-1 CASSGDTDTQYF TGCGCCAGCAGCGGAGACACAGATACGCAGTATTTT
- - TRBJ1-1 TRBV5-4 CASSLAGQGGNTEAFF TGTGCCAGCAGCTTGGCGGGCCAGGGAGGGAACACTGAAGCTTTCTTT
- - TRBJ1-1 TRBV5-5 CASSLTGQGTEAFF TGTGCCAGCTCATTGACGGGGCAGGGGACTGAAGCTTTCTTT
- - TRBJ2-2 TRBV5-1 CASSPGTLLGELFF TGCGCCAGCAGCCCCGGGACACTACTCGGGGAGCTGTTTTTT
- once TRBJ1-2 TRBV30 CAWSVEWGVGGYTF TGTGCCTGGAGTGTAGAATGGGGAGTGGGAGGCTACACCTTC
TRBD1 - TRBJ2-1 TRBV10-1 CASSESPGGSLDEQFF TGCGCCAGCAGTGAGTCACCAGGGGGATCCCTCGATGAGCAGTTCTTC
TRBD1 - TRBJ1-1 TRBV11-3 CASGIQGANTEAFF TGTGCCAGCGGAATACAGGGGGCTAACACTGAAGCTTTCTTT
- - TRBJ1-2 TRBV30 CAWSGGLGRPSNYGYTF TGTGCCTGGAGCGGAGGGCTCGGACGTCCCTCTAACTATGGCTACACCTTC
TRBD1 - TRBJ2-7 TRBV28 CASSLSRDRGSYEQYF TGTGCCAGCAGCCTCAGCCGGGACAGGGGTTCCTACGAGCAGTACTTC
TRBD2 - TRBJ2-3 TRBV9 CASSTFGTTSFTDTQYF TGTGCCAGCAGCACGTTTGGGACTACCTCCTTCACAGATACGCAGTATTTT
- - TRBJ1-2 TRBV6-1 CASTGTQGDGYTF TGTGCCAGCACCGGGACTCAGGGAGACGGCTACACCTTC